The T cell receptor beta chain under discussion was sequenced for a study of T-cell reconstitution after alpha-beta-depleted transplantation in children. Germline V gene lookup returns CDR1 SGHDT and CDR2 YYEEEE. There are 14 residues in the CDR3. With 5 bases clipped from V and 4 bases from J, the junction kept 9 bases outside the gene matches. Molecular barcoding with unique molecular identifiers was used for the TCRbeta library. TCRdb re-derived calls from the PCR reads in MiXCR, one entry per CDR3 protein. The sample holds some 120,000 distinct CDR3 sequences, 10% seen once. This clonotype was counted only a few times.

The source of this sequence is a boy between 2 and 10 years old with acute lymphoblastic leukemia, due to receive a stem cell transplant. The source was PBMCs, collected before TCRalphabeta/CD19-depleted stem cell transplant. This rearrangement joins TRBV5-6 to TRBJ2-7, with TRBD2 matching over 7 bases. The CDR3 bases are TGTGCCAGCAGGATACGAGCGGGAAGATACGAGCAGTACTTC. Amino acids: CASRIRAGRYEQYF.